This T cell receptor (beta chain) was documented in a study of Graves' ophthalmopathy and Graves' hyperthyroidism. Study background: Peripheral blood sampling occurred at initial diagnosis, before any treatment.

Study-level points and caveats: Among thyroid clonotypes expanded above 0.001 frequency, most also appeared in blood.

As the template, RNA transcripts were used to amplify TCR beta CDR3 regions. HTBI-primed RT-PCR formed the first round, and a multiplex PCR formed the second. TCRdb ran MiXCR on the multiplex PCR reads and lists one entry per CDR3 protein. This table holds 450,000 or so distinct CDR3 sequences, roughly an eighth found once. Orbital computed tomography and thyroid ultrasound, along with TRAb, serum thyroxine and clinical symptoms, underpinned diagnosis. It was from about 9.1 ml of fresh peripheral blood that the PBMCs came. This clonotype has a single count. The antigen remains undetermined. This TCR was recovered from a woman between 25 and 40 years old with Graves' ophthalmopathy. What was sequenced was blood.

Here the CDR3 DNA reads TGTGCCAGTAGCCAGGACAGGGGGAAGTACGAGCAGTACTTC. This translates into CASSQDRGKYEQYF. The rearrangement joins TRBV19 to TRBJ2-7, with 10 positions matching TRBD1. V lost 6 bases to trimming and J lost 4 bases; unmatched junction nucleotides: 6. Germline V gene lookup returns CDR1 LNHDA and CDR2 SQIVND (reference sequence). The CDR3 spans 14 residues.